The T cell receptor (beta chain) under discussion was sequenced for a study of neurological immune-mediated disorders. The V gene lost 1 base and the J gene lost 5 bases, with 9 bases spanning the gap. The germline CDR1 and CDR2 sequences are DFQATT and SNEGSKA (reference sequence). The CDR3 contains 13 residues. Unsorted libraries were generated from 2 million PBMCs held at -80 degrees C. This clonotype came up many times. Its antigen is undetermined. Each CDR3 protein is one row after TCRdb ran MiXCR on the 5' RACE reads. Of about 74,000 distinct CDR3 sequences in the sample, around 5% were seen once. Study findings and constraints: The study phylogenetically grouped the repertoires of 18 of 34 multiple sclerosis patients into one related-CDR3 cluster, a possible signature.

The V gene is TRBV20-1, the J gene TRBJ1-5, with a weak D call TRBD1 (5 bases). The sequence came from a man aged 18 to 30 with multiple sclerosis. Sequencing was done on a sample of PBMCs. The CDR3 nucleotides are TGCAGTGCTAGAGGGGGGGGGGATCAGCCCCAGCATTTT. Protein sequence: CSARGGGDQPQHF.